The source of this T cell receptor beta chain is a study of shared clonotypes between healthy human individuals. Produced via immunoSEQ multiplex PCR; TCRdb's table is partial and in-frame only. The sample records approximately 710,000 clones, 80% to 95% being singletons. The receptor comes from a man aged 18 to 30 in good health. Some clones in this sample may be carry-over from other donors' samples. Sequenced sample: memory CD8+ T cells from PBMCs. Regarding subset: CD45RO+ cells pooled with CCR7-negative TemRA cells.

The CDR3 DNA reads as TGTGCCAGCAGCCGACGACAGGGTCCCTACGAGCAGTACTTC. The encoded protein is CASSRRQGPYEQYF. The chain joins TRBV14 to TRBJ2-7; 7 bases map to TRBD1. The CDR3 runs to 14 residues. Germline V gene lookup returns CDR1 SGHDN and CDR2 FVKESK. With V trimmed by 4 bases and J by 2 bases, 5 bases remained unmatched.